There are a few counts of the clone carrying this T cell receptor (beta chain). Its specificity is unknown. Losses at the gene ends were 3 bases for V and 4 bases for J; bases not matched to a gene: 7. The CDR3 length is 16 residues. Germline CDR1 is ENHRY and CDR2 is SYGVKD. One entry per CDR3 protein results from TCRdb running MiXCR on the RT-PCR reads. The sample holds hundreds of thousands of distinct CDR3 sequences, about 15% seen once. The data stem from a study of response to subunit inactivated influenza vaccine. General study points: Authors suggested seasonal influenza vaccinations each recruit few new T cells.

This clonotype was obtained from a man aged 45-60 years who received an inactivated influenza vaccine. The chain carries TRBV10-3 and TRBJ2-5; 11 bases fit TRBD1. The sequenced sample was PBMCs from blood, obtained roughly 2 weeks before vaccination. The CDR3 DNA is TGTGCCATCAGTGAAGGGCCCGGGACAGGGGGAGAGACCCAGTACTTC. This translates into CAISEGPGTGGETQYF.